These 10 T cell receptor beta chains were all obtained from the same sample, sequenced in a study of monozygotic twins with inflammatory bowel disease. Reprocessing the 5' RACE reads, TCRdb reports a single entry for every CDR3 protein and omits DNA. In total, the table holds about 210,000 distinct CDR3 sequences. The specimen was blood. These receptor sequences come from a human donor with ulcerative colitis or Crohn's disease, or a healthy co-twin of an affected twin (not recorded which).

The genes are TRBV20-1 and TRBJ2-1; there is no DNA to check the TCRdb D call of TRBD1. The CDR3 has 15 amino acids. Germline V lookup: CDR1 DFQATT, CDR2 SNEGSKA (reference sequence). The CDR3 region is CSARVRAGAYNEQFF.

The chain joins TRBV10-2 to TRBJ2-1; the D call of TRBD1 rests on TCRdb alone, since no DNA is present to check it. This CDR3 comprises 17 residues. CDR1 and CDR2 from the germline V gene are WSHSY and SAAADI. CDR3 loop: CATQYGALRRINNEQFF.

This rearrangement joins TRBV5-1 to TRBJ2-1; the TCRdb call, TRBD2, lacks DNA for checking. Per the germline V gene, CDR1 is SGHRS and CDR2 is YFSETQ. The length of the CDR3 is 14 residues. This CDR3 is CASSAGTNYNEQFF. The variable domain in full, completed from reference TRBV5-1 and TRBJ2-1, reads KAGVTQTPRYLIKTRGQQVTLSCSPISGHRSVSWYQQTPGQGLQFLFEYFSETQRNKGNFPGRFSGRQFSNSRSEMNVSTLELGDSALYLCASSAGTNYNEQFFGPGTRLTVL.

The chain employs TRBV5-1 and TRBJ2-7; the D gene TCRdb calls, TRBD1, cannot be checked with no DNA. The CDR3 is made up of 14 amino acids. CDR1 is SGHRS, CDR2 YFSETQ, per germline. Here the CDR3 reads CASSLGGFSYEQYF.

The chain combines TRBV25-1 with TRBJ1-4; no DNA is available, so the TRBD1 call from TCRdb remains unchecked. CDR1 and CDR2 (germline): MGHDK, SYGVNS. The CDR3 spans 15 residues. CDR3 sequence: CASSEGQKNSEKLFF.

The chain recombines TRBV12-3 or TRBV12-4 with TRBJ1-1. The CDR3 is 15 residues long. CDR3 loop: CASSPNVQRNTEAFF.

The V and J genes are TRBV27 and TRBJ1-6. The germline V gene encodes CDR1 MNHEY and CDR2 SMNVEV (reference sequence). CDR3 length equals 13 residues. The CDR3 here is CASNSRGLTPLHF.

The genes are TRBV9 and TRBJ2-2; checking the TCRdb D call of TRBD1 is not possible without DNA. The V gene's germline CDR1 is SGDLS and CDR2 YYNGEE. CDR3 size: 14 residues. This chain's CDR3 is CASSYSGARGELFF.

The rearrangement uses TRBV9 and TRBJ2-2. The germline V gene encodes CDR1 SGDLS and CDR2 YYNGEE. This CDR3 comprises 14 residues. CDR3 amino acids: CASSTGANTGELFF.

The chain joins TRBV6-1 to TRBJ1-4; the TCRdb D gene call, TRBD1, has no DNA to confirm it. CDR1 is MNHNS, CDR2 SASEGT, per germline. The CDR3 totals 14 residues. The CDR3 loop reads CASKGGTGGEKLFF.